Listed below are T cell receptor beta chains from one sample, sequenced in a study of response to subunit inactivated influenza vaccine. Using its own MiXCR run on the RT-PCR reads, TCRdb lists one record per CDR3 protein. The table has more than 600,000 distinct CDR3 sequences, roughly 20% seen once. Specimen: PBMCs from blood, collected about 5 days after vaccination. These TCRs come from a man in his fifties or sixties who received an inactivated influenza vaccine. Both conserved end residues are part of each CDR3. A D gene is named only where the DNA matches it firmly. Size tells how often a clone was seen (once, few, many) or the class of an expanded clone, and some rows leave it out.

TRBD1 | TRBJ1-1 | 15 | TRBV3-1 | - | CASSHFTTGGTEAFF | TGTGCCAGCAGCCACTTTACGACAGGGGGCACTGAAGCTTTCTTT
TRBD2 | TRBJ2-1 | 15 | TRBV6-5 | few | CASSYSGLAGAEQFF | TGTGCCAGCAGTTACTCGGGACTAGCGGGCGCTGAGCAGTTCTTC
TRBD2 | TRBJ2-1 | 15 | TRBV12-3/TRBV12-4 | many | CASSFTGGAHNEQFF | TGTGCCAGCAGTTTCACGGGGGGGGCTCACAATGAGCAGTTCTTC
TRBD1 | TRBJ2-3 | 15 | TRBV7-6 | - | CASSLGETRGDTQYF | TGTGCCAGCAGCTTAGGCGAGACCAGGGGGGATACGCAGTATTTT
- | TRBJ2-7 | 13 | TRBV7-9 | - | CASSSRPLYEQYF | TGTGCCAGCAGCTCACGCCCCCTTTACGAGCAGTACTTC
- | TRBJ2-5 | 16 | TRBV21-1 | - | CASSYRDRGYQETQYF | TGTGCCAGCAGCTACCGGGACAGGGGTTACCAAGAGACCCAGTACTTC
TRBD2 | TRBJ2-7 | 12 | TRBV12-3/TRBV12-4 | few | CASSGTIYEQYF | TGTGCCAGCAGTGGGACTATCTACGAGCAGTACTTC
TRBD1 | TRBJ1-1 | 13 | TRBV7-9 | many | CASSLDLGQQAFF | TGTGCCAGCAGCTTAGATCTGGGACAGCAAGCTTTCTTT
- | TRBJ2-5 | 16 | TRBV4-1 | few | CASSQFGTFIGETQYF | TGCGCCAGCAGCCAATTCGGGACTTTTATTGGCGAGACCCAGTACTTC
- | TRBJ2-5 | 15 | TRBV4-3 | - | CASSQDVYDQETQYF | TGCGCCAGCAGCCAAGATGTTTATGACCAAGAGACCCAGTACTTC
TRBD1 | TRBJ2-2 | 17 | TRBV7-6 | few | CASSSWTGGAATGELFF | TGTGCCAGCAGCTCCTGGACAGGGGGCGCGGCTACCGGGGAGCTGTTTTTT
- | TRBJ2-3 | 15 | TRBV7-2 | many | CASSSPVRPRDTQYF | TGTGCCAGCAGCTCCCCAGTGAGACCAAGAGATACGCAGTATTTT
- | TRBJ1-3 | 14 | TRBV20-1 | few | CSARQKERGNTIYF | TGCAGTGCTAGACAAAAAGAGAGGGGAAACACCATATATTTT
- | TRBJ2-4 | 10 | TRBV6-6 | - | CASSYGIQYF | TGTGCCAGCAGTTACGGCATTCAGTACTTC
- | TRBJ2-5 | 14 | TRBV4-1 | few | CASSLSNLEETQYF | TGCGCCAGCAGCCTGTCAAACTTGGAGGAGACCCAGTACTTC
- | TRBJ2-7 | 12 | TRBV12-3/TRBV12-4 | many | CASSFIAYEQYF | TGTGCCAGCAGTTTCATCGCCTACGAGCAGTACTTC
- | TRBJ2-5 | 16 | TRBV5-1 | - | CASSPSGPPLQETQYF | TGCGCCAGCAGCCCATCAGGCCCCCCCCTTCAAGAGACCCAGTACTTC
TRBD2 | TRBJ2-3 | 15 | TRBV5-1 | few | CASTRGDLETDTQYF | TGCGCCAGCACCCGGGGGGACCTAGAGACAGATACGCAGTATTTT
TRBD1 | TRBJ2-3 | 15 | TRBV5-5 | - | CASSATGGSTDTQYF | TGTGCCAGCAGTGCGACAGGGGGCAGCACAGATACGCAGTATTTT
TRBD2 | TRBJ2-1 | 15 | TRBV6-5 | - | CTSSTGTSGINEQFF | TGTACCAGCAGTACTGGGACTAGCGGGATCAATGAGCAGTTCTTC
- | TRBJ2-5 | 14 | TRBV7-2 | few | CASSPRSARETQYF | TGTGCCAGCAGCCCGCGATCCGCGCGGGAGACCCAGTACTTC
- | TRBJ1-2 | 15 | TRBV3-1 | once | CASSQERAALYGYTF | TGTGCCAGCAGCCAAGAGAGGGCAGCCCTCTATGGCTACACCTTC
TRBD1 | TRBJ1-5 | 16 | TRBV4-3 | - | CASSQTGSIGSQPQHF | TGCGCCAGCAGCCAGACAGGGTCTATAGGGAGTCAGCCCCAGCATTTT